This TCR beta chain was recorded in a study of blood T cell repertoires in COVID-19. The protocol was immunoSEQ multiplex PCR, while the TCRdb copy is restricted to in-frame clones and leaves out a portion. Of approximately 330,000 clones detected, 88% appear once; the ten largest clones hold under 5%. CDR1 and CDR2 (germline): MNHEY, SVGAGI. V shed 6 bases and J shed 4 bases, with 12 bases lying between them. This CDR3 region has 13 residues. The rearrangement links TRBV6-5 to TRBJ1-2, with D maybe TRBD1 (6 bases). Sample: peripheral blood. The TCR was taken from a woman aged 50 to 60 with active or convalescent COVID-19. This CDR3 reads CASRGGRRYGYTF. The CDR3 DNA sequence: TGTGCCAGCAGGGGGGGGCGCCGCTATGGCTACACCTTC.